These 27 T cell receptor beta chains came from one sample sequenced in a study of radiation and T cells in renal cell carcinoma. Documented treatment: 15 Gy SBRT to primary tumor, nephrectomy 4 weeks later. Only in-frame clones appear in the TCRdb table, and some are missing; sequencing was by immunoSEQ multiplex PCR. The table includes some 14,000 clones, over 60% detected once. The sequencing used tumor tissue, collected from a patient whose treatment included radiotherapy and nephrectomy. Every receptor here comes from a woman between 65 and 79 years old with renal cell carcinoma.

This clone was seen a few times. The chain has TRBV2 and TRBJ1-2; TRBD1 is a possible D gene (5 bases). CDR1 SNHLY and CDR2 FYNNEI come from the germline V gene. Deletions cut 1 base from V and 0 bases from J, with 6 bases between. This CDR3 is 14 amino acids long. In nucleotides, the CDR3 is TGTGCCAGCAGTGAAGGGGGGGCTAACTATGGCTACACCTTC. Translated, it gives CASSEGGANYGYTF.

This clone was picked up one time. The chain employs TRBV30 and TRBJ1-4; TRBD1 matches at 7 bases. V gave up 3 bases and J gave up 6 bases; unmatched junction bases: 7. From germline, CDR1 is GTSNPN and CDR2 SVGIG (reference sequence). The CDR3 has 14 residues. The CDR3 reads CAWRGQADYEKLFF. The CDR3 DNA reads as TGTGCCTGGAGAGGACAGGCCGATTATGAAAAACTGTTTTTT.

This clone was seen ten or more times. The rearrangement joins TRBV10-2 to TRBJ2-7, with no clear D. V lost 4 bases, J lost 4 bases, and 11 bases lay in between. The CDR3 is made up of 13 amino acids. CDR1 is WSHSY and CDR2 is SAAADI in the germline V gene. The CDR3 bases are TGCGCCAGCAGTGTAGGCAGCACGTACGAGCAGTACTTC. Its protein product is CASSVGSTYEQYF.

This clone has more than one count but fewer than ten. The chain uses TRBV7-9 and TRBJ1-2; TRBD1 agrees at 7 bases. Per the germline V gene, CDR1 is SEHNR and CDR2 is FQNEAQ (reference sequence). V gave up 5 bases and J gave up 5 bases; unmatched junction bases: 8. CDR3 size: 14 residues. The CDR3 bases are TGTGCCAGCAGCCCTCGACAGGGCTTGTATGGCTACACCTTC. It is translated as CASSPRQGLYGYTF.

This clone was seen only a few times. This chain links TRBV11-2 with TRBJ1-1, with a weak D call TRBD1 (5 bases). The germline V gene has CDR1 SGHAT and CDR2 FQNNGV. V lost 1 base, J lost 3 bases, and 9 bases lay in between. CDR3 size: 14 residues. The CDR3 sequence: CASSLVLGDTEAFF. The DNA of the CDR3 is TGTGCCAGCAGCTTAGTGCTGGGGGACACTGAAGCTTTCTTT.

The V and J genes are TRBV27 and TRBJ2-7, with a tentative D call TRBD2 (5 bases). Germline V lookup: CDR1 MNHEY, CDR2 SMNVEV (reference sequence). The CDR3 has 17 residues. V was pared by 5 bases and J by 2 bases, with 22 bases between. The CDR3 nucleotides read TGTGCCAGCAGTGGAGGACCGGGGTCGCCATCACCCTACGAGCAGTACTTC. It specifies CASSGGPGSPSPYEQYF.

The rearrangement joins TRBV7-9 to TRBJ2-7; 11 positions agree with TRBD2. CDR1 SEHNR and CDR2 FQNEAQ come from the germline V gene (reference sequence). The CDR3 spans 16 residues. The junction had 7 bases not matched to a gene; V was cut back by 3 bases and J by 3 bases. CDR3 protein: CASSLLLAGANYEQYF. CDR3 nucleotides: TGTGCCAGCAGCTTGTTACTAGCGGGGGCCAACTACGAGCAGTACTTC.

This clone was seen a handful of times. V usage is TRBV2 and J usage is TRBJ2-7; TRBD2 might be the D (5 bases). This CDR3 is built from 15 residues. The V gene's germline CDR1 is SNHLY and CDR2 FYNNEI. V was shortened by 5 bases and J by 3 bases, with 17 bases between the two germline ends. The CDR3 protein is CASSLDSLAFYEQYF. The CDR3 coding sequence is TGTGCCAGCAGTTTAGATAGCCTAGCTTTCTACGAGCAGTACTTC.

The chain combines TRBV4-3 with TRBJ2-1, with TRBD2 matching over 10 bases. Germline V gene lookup returns CDR1 LGHNA and CDR2 YSLEER. The CDR3 covers 16 residues. V lost 4 bases to trimming and J lost 9 bases; unmatched junction nucleotides: 12. CDR3 nucleotide sequence: TGCGCCAGCAGCCCCGGGGCTAGCGGGGGTATGGGTGAGCAGTTCTTC. As protein: CASSPGASGGMGEQFF.

The V and J genes are TRBV19 and TRBJ1-5; 12 nucleotides agree with TRBD1. The CDR3 loop spans 18 amino acids. V shed 8 bases and J 4 bases; nucleotides not matched to a gene: 15. Germline V gene data show CDR1 as LNHDA and CDR2 as SQIVND (reference sequence). The CDR3 DNA is TGTGCCAGTTCTCGGGCTGGGACAGGGGGCGCTAAAAATCAGCCCCAGCATTTT. It translates to CASSRAGTGGAKNQPQHF.

The chain uses TRBV9 and TRBJ1-1, with D perhaps matching TRBD1 (6 bases). The CDR3 runs to 15 residues. The V end lost 4 bases, the J end lost 3 bases, and 16 bases lay between the germline ends. Per germline, CDR1 SGDLS and CDR2 YYNGEE. The CDR3 loop is CASSPGAGTDTEAFF. CDR3 DNA: TGTGCCAGCAGCCCGGGGGCAGGAACTGACACTGAAGCTTTCTTT.

This chain uses TRBV6-5 with TRBJ1-2, with D perhaps TRBD1 (5 bases). Germline V gives CDR1 MNHEY, CDR2 SVGAGI. V was shortened by 6 bases and J by 4 bases, with 12 bases between the two germline ends. This CDR3 is 13 amino acids long. The DNA for the CDR3 is TGTGCCAGCAGCCGGGACGGACTCTATGGCTACACCTTC. Its protein is CASSRDGLYGYTF.

This chain links TRBV6-1 with TRBJ1-3; D gene unclear. V was clipped by 4 bases and J by 0 bases, with 7 bases between them. This CDR3 has 14 residues. CDR1 is MNHNS, CDR2 SASEGT, per germline. CDR3 in amino acids: CASSVSFSGNTIYF. DNA for the CDR3: TGTGCCAGCAGTGTTAGCTTCTCTGGAAACACCATATATTTT.

The chain joins TRBV9 to TRBJ2-1; 10 nucleotides match TRBD1. Looked up from germline, CDR1 is SGDLS and CDR2 is YYNGEE. The CDR3 has 14 amino acids. Trimming cost V 3 bases and J 8 bases; bases outside gene matches: 5. The CDR3 reads CASSALTGGDEQFF. The CDR3 region has the DNA TGTGCCAGCAGCGCATTGACAGGGGGCGATGAGCAGTTCTTC. The complete variable domain, with remaining parts taken from reference TRBV9 and TRBJ2-1, reads DSGVTQTPKHLITATGQRVTLRCSPRSGDLSVYWYQQSLDQGLQFLIQYYNGEERAKGNILERFSAQQFPDLHSELNLSSLELGDSALYFCASSALTGGDEQFFGPGTRLTVL.

The CDR3 here is CASTETGSTNYGYTF. CDR3 bases: TGCGCCAGCACCGAAACCGGGTCCACTAACTATGGCTACACCTTC. The chain is built from TRBV4-1 and TRBJ1-2; unclear D gene. The germline V gene has CDR1 MGHRA and CDR2 YSYEKL. This CDR3 spans 15 amino acids. The V end lost 7 bases, the J end lost 0 bases, and 15 bases lay between the germline ends.

V is TRBV6-1 and J is TRBJ1-2; D is undetermined. The germline CDR1 and CDR2 sequences are MNHNS and SASEGT. CDR3 length equals 13 residues. Trimming removed 4 bases at V and 5 bases at J, with 11 bases between. The CDR3 reads CASSGPGSYGYTF. The CDR3 coding sequence is TGTGCCAGCAGTGGGCCGGGGTCGTATGGCTACACCTTC.

The chain joins TRBV7-2 to TRBJ2-1; tentatively, D is TRBD2 (5 bases). Germline CDR1 reads SGHTA; CDR2 reads FQGNSA. This CDR3 has 16 amino acids. Trimming pared 0 bases from V and 0 bases from J, leaving 9 bases between. CDR3: CASSLARRSSYNEQFF. The CDR3 DNA is TGTGCCAGCAGCTTAGCAAGGAGGAGCTCCTACAATGAGCAGTTCTTC.

The DNA for the CDR3 is TGCAGCGTTGCGGCAAATGCGGTAAATGAGCAGTTCTTC. Translating it yields CSVAANAVNEQFF. The V gene is TRBV29-1, the J gene TRBJ2-1; D gene ambiguous. CDR1 SQVTM and CDR2 ANQGSEA come from the germline V gene. Between the trimmed V and J ends, which lost 4 bases and 7 bases, there was a span of 14 bases. The CDR3 is 13 amino acids.

The chain's CDR3 is CASTPPSYNEQFF. CDR3 in DNA: TGTGCCAGCACCCCCCCCTCCTACAATGAGCAGTTCTTC. The chain has TRBV11-2 and TRBJ2-1; D remains ambiguous. The CDR3 length is 13 residues. Germline CDR1 is SGHAT and CDR2 is FQNNGV. Trimming cost V 7 bases and J 0 bases, with 7 bases left between them. The full variable domain, with the rest looked up from reference TRBV11-2 and TRBJ2-1, is EAGVAQSPRYKIIEKRQSVAFWCNPISGHATLYWYQQILGQGPKLLIQFQNNGVVDDSQLPKDRFSAERLKGVDSTLKIQPAKLEDSAVYLCASTPPSYNEQFFGPGTRLTVL.

The chain links TRBV7-7 to TRBJ2-5; 7 bases fit TRBD2. CDR3 length: 13 amino acids. Germline trimming cut 1 base from V and 4 bases from J; bases unmatched to any gene: 0. The V gene's germline CDR1 is SSHAT and CDR2 FNYEAQ (reference sequence). The CDR3 region is CASSLGLAETQYF. In DNA, the CDR3 is TGTGCCAGCAGCTTAGGACTAGCAGAGACCCAGTACTTC.

The chain has TRBV4-2 and TRBJ2-7; D gene uncertain. Between the trimmed V and J ends, which lost 0 bases and 1 base, there was a span of 7 bases. Germline V gives CDR1 LGHNA, CDR2 YNFKEQ. CDR3 size: 14 residues. CDR3 amino acids: CASSQEVGSYEQYF. CDR3 nucleotide sequence: TGTGCCAGCAGCCAAGAAGTGGGGTCCTACGAGCAGTACTTC.

The chain uses TRBV6-1 and TRBJ1-2; 12 nucleotides align to TRBD1. Germline V lookup: CDR1 MNHNS, CDR2 SASEGT. With V trimmed by 10 bases and J by 3 bases, 9 bases remained unmatched. This CDR3 is 15 amino acids long. The CDR3 loop is CAIRRDRGRDYGYTF. Here the CDR3 DNA reads TGTGCCATCCGCCGGGACAGGGGGCGCGACTATGGCTACACCTTC.

This chain joins TRBV7-9 and TRBJ1-2; D unclear. The CDR3 totals 13 residues. The germline gives CDR1 SEHNR, CDR2 FQNEAQ (reference sequence). The V and J ends lost 5 bases and 4 bases respectively, with 11 bases between them. CDR3 in amino acids: CASSLESPYGYTF. For the CDR3, the DNA is TGTGCCAGCAGCCTCGAGTCGCCCTATGGCTACACCTTC. The full variable domain, its missing parts supplied by reference TRBV7-9 and TRBJ1-2, is DTGVSQNPRHKITKRGQNVTFRCDPISEHNRLYWYRQTLGQGPEFLTYFQNEAQLEKSRLLSDRFSAERPKGSFSTLEIQRTEQGDSAMYLCASSLESPYGYTFGSGTRLTVV.

The chain has TRBV19 and TRBJ2-5; the match to TRBD1 covers 7 bases. The CDR3 runs to 14 residues. Germline CDR1 LNHDA, CDR2 SQIVND (reference sequence). V was clipped by 4 bases and J by 0 bases; unmatched bases: 2. CDR3 sequence: CASSNRGYQETQYF. CDR3 nucleotides: TGTGCCAGTAGTAACAGGGGTTACCAAGAGACCCAGTACTTC.

The chain couples TRBV5-1 to TRBJ2-5; 7 bases line up with TRBD1. Germline CDR1 reads SGHRS; CDR2 reads YFSETQ. This CDR3 is 15 amino acids long. V shed 0 bases and J 3 bases; nucleotides not matched to a gene: 5. DNA of the CDR3: TGCGCCAGCAGCTTGGCCGGGACAGAGGAAGAGACCCAGTACTTC. Translating it yields CASSLAGTEEETQYF.

This clone has a handful of counts. CDR3 DNA: TGTGCCATCCAGGACAGCAACTACGAGCAGTACTTC. Residues: CAIQDSNYEQYF. This rearrangement joins TRBV10-3 to TRBJ2-7, with D possibly TRBD1 on 6 matching bases. Trimming removed 8 bases from V and 3 bases from J, with 11 bases in between. The CDR3 has 12 residues. Germline assignment: CDR1 ENHRY and CDR2 SYGVKD.

In its sample, this clone was seen a few times. The chain carries TRBV5-1 and TRBJ1-6; no reliable D call. The CDR3 extends over 15 amino acids. The V end lost 3 bases, the J end lost 8 bases, and 15 bases lay between the germline ends. CDR1 and CDR2 from the germline V gene are SGHRS and YFSETQ. The CDR3 region is CASSSDSAGYSPLHF. DNA of the CDR3: TGCGCCAGCAGCTCTGACTCTGCCGGCTATTCACCCCTCCACTTT.